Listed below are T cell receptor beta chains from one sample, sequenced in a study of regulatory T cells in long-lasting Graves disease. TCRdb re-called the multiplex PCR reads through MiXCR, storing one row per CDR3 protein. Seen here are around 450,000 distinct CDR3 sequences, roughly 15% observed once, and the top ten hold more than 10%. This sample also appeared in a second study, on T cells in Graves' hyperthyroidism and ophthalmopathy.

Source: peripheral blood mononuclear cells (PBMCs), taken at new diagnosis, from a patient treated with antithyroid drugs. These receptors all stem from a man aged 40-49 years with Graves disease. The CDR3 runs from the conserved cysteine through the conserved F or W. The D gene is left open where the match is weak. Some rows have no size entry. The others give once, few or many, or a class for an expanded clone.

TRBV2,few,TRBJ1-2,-,TGTGCCATCACACCCTCTCCTAACTATGGCTACACCTTC,CAITPSPNYGYTF
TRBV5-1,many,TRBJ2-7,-,TGCGCCAGCAGCTTGAAGGGCCCGGGGGCCTACGAGCAGTACTTC,CASSLKGPGAYEQYF
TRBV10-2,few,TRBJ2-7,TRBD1,TGCGCCACCGCGGACAGGGGAGGCTACGAGCAGTACTTC,CATADRGGYEQYF
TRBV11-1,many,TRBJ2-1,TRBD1,TGTGCCAGCAGCTTGGGAAGGACAGGGGCGTTTGGCGATGAGCAGTTCTTC,CASSLGRTGAFGDEQFF
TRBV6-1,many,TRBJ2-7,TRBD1,TGTGCCAGCAGTCCACCCCCAGGGGGCGGACGGAAGCAGTACTTC,CASSPPPGGGRKQYF
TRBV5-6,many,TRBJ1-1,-,TGTGCCAGCAGCTTGGTCCCGGCGGGGGCAACTGAAGCTTTCTTT,CASSLVPAGATEAFF
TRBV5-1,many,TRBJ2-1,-,TGCGCCAGCAGCTTGGGTAACAGACTCTCCTACAATGAGCAGTTCTTC,CASSLGNRLSYNEQFF
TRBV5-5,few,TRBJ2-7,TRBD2,TGTGCCAGCAGACCGGGACTAGCGGCTTCTACCTACGAGCAGTACTTC,CASRPGLAASTYEQYF
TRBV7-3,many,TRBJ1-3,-,TGTGCCAGCAGCTCTTCGGGCGCCCCTGGAAACACCATATATTTT,CASSSSGAPGNTIYF
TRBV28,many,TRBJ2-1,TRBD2,TGTGCCAGCAGTTACCCGACTAGCGGGAGGAAATATGAGCAGTTCTTC,CASSYPTSGRKYEQFF
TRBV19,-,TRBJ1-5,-,TGTGCCAGTAGTTGGGCAGGGAGGAGCAATCAGCCCCAGCATTTT,CASSWAGRSNQPQHF
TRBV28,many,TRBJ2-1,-,TGTGCCAGCACCTTAAACTATGAGCAGTTCTTC,CASTLNYEQFF
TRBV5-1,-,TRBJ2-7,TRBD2,TGCGCCAGCAGCTTGGCCAGGCTAGCGGACTCCTACGAGCAGTACTTC,CASSLARLADSYEQYF
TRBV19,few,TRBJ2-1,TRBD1,TGTGCCAGTAACCCGGGACAGGGGCTAGGGAATGAGCAGTTCTTC,CASNPGQGLGNEQFF
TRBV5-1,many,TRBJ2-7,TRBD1,TGCGCCAGCAAAACTCGGGACAGGGGGCACGGCTCCTACGAGCAGTACTTC,CASKTRDRGHGSYEQYF
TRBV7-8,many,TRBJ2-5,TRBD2,TGTGCCAGCAGCCTCACGAGCGGGAGTTTTGAGACCCAGTACTTC,CASSLTSGSFETQYF
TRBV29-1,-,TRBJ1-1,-,TGCAGCGTTGTGGAGGGGCGGACTGAAGCTTTCTTT,CSVVEGRTEAFF
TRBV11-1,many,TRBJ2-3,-,TGTGCCAGCAGCCCTCGGGCCCCACCAGATACGCAGTATTTT,CASSPRAPPDTQYF
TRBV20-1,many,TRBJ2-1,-,TGCAGTGCTAGAGAAGGGCGCAGGGGGGGAAATGAGCAGTTCTTC,CSAREGRRGGNEQFF
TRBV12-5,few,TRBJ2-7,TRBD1,TGTGCTAGTGGCTCCGGGACAGGGAGGAACGAGCAGTACTTC,CASGSGTGRNEQYF
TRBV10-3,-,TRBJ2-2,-,TGTGCCACCTTGACTAGAAACACCGGGGAGCTGTTTTTT,CATLTRNTGELFF
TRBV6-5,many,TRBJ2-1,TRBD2,TGTGCCAGCAGTTACTCTGCTAGCGGGAATATTGCGGTTGAGCAGTTCTTC,CASSYSASGNIAVEQFF
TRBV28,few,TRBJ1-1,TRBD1,TGTGCCAGCAGGCCCAGGGGGGGCGGCTCGGGAACTGAAGCTTTCTTT,CASRPRGGGSGTEAFF
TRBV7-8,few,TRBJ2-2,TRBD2,TGTGCCAGCAGCTTAGTGGAGACTAGCTACGCCGGGGAGCTGTTTTTT,CASSLVETSYAGELFF
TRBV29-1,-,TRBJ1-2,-,TGCAGCGTTGAACTGTGGGGAAACTATGGCTACACCTTC,CSVELWGNYGYTF
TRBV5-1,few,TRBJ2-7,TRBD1,TGCGCCAGCAGCGAGGGGACAGGGGGCTTTAACGAGCAGTACTTC,CASSEGTGGFNEQYF
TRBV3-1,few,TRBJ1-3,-,TGTGCCAGCAGCGAAGGGCGGGGAAACACCATATATTTT,CASSEGRGNTIYF
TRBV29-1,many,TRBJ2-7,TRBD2,TGCAGCGTTGGGGTAGCGGGAGCCTCCGAGCAGTACTTC,CSVGVAGASEQYF
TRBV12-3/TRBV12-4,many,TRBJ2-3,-,TGTGCCAGCAGTTTAGGTCGGAGTCGAAGCACAGATACGCAGTATTTT,CASSLGRSRSTDTQYF
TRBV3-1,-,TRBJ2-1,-,TGTGCCAGCAGCCAAATCAGGAGGGCTGAGCAGTTCTTC,CASSQIRRAEQFF
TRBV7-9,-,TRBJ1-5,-,TGTGCCAGCAGCCAAAGGCTGGATCAGCCCCAGCATTTT,CASSQRLDQPQHF
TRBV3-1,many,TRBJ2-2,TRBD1,TGTGCCAGCAGCGGACGGGGACAGGGACGGGCCGGGGAGCTGTTTTTT,CASSGRGQGRAGELFF
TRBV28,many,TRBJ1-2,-,TGTGCCAGCAGTTTGTTACCCGGGACCCCTAACTATGGCTACACCTTC,CASSLLPGTPNYGYTF
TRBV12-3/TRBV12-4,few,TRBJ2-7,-,TGTGCCAGCAGTTTAAGCACCCGGCAGTACTTC,CASSLSTRQYF
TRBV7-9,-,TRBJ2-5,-,TGTGCCAGCAGCTTAGGGCTTAGACAAGAGACCCAGTACTTC,CASSLGLRQETQYF
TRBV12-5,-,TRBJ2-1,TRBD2,TGTGCTAGTGGTTTGTTAGCGGGATACCACAATGAGCAGTTCTTC,CASGLLAGYHNEQFF
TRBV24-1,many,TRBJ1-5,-,TGTGCCACCAGTGACCCTAATCAGCCCCAGCATTTT,CATSDPNQPQHF
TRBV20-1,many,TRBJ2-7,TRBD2,TGCAGTGCTAGAAGCCCGACTAGCGGGATTGGGCGCGAGCAGTACTTC,CSARSPTSGIGREQYF
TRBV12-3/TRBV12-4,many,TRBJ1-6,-,TGTGCCAGCAGTTTCAAAGGACACCTGAGCTCCTATAATTCACCCCTCCACTTT,CASSFKGHLSSYNSPLHF
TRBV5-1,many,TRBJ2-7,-,TGTGCCAGCAGCTTAGAAGGACTACCCTACGAGCAGTACTTC,CASSLEGLPYEQYF
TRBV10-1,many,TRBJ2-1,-,TGCGCCAGCAGTGATATCCGGGGACCCTACAATGAGCAGTTCTTC,CASSDIRGPYNEQFF
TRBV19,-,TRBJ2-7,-,TGTGCCAGTAGTCCTTATTGGGGCAGATCCTACGAGCAGTACTTC,CASSPYWGRSYEQYF
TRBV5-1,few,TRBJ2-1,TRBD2,TGCGCCAGCAGCAGAGGGACTAGCGGGAGCCACAATGAGCAGTTCTTC,CASSRGTSGSHNEQFF
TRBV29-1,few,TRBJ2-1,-,TGCAGCGTTGTGGGGGGCGAAAGCAATGAGCAGTTCTTC,CSVVGGESNEQFF
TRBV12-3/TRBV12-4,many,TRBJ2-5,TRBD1,TGTGCCAGCAGAGAGACAGGGAGTGGGGAGACCCAGTACTTC,CASRETGSGETQYF
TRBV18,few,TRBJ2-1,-,TGTGCCAGCTCACCACCCAAAGGGACGGCAGGACAGTGGTTCTTC,CASSPPKGTAGQWFF
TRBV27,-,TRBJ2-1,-,TGTGCCAGCAGTTTGGGGGGCTATGGTGATGAGCAGTTCTTC,CASSLGGYGDEQFF
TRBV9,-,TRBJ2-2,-,TGTGCCAGCAGCGTAGGCTCCCACACCGGGGAGCTGTTTTTT,CASSVGSHTGELFF
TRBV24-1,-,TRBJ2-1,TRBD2,TGTGCCACCAGTGACACCGGACTAGCGGCTTCCTACAATGAGCAGTTCTTC,CATSDTGLAASYNEQFF
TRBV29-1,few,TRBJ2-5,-,TGCAGCGGCCAGACCGGGGCCCAAGAGACCCAGTACTTC,CSGQTGAQETQYF
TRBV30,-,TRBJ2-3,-,TGTGCCTGGACTTCCGGGCGAAGTACGCAGTATTTT,CAWTSGRSTQYF
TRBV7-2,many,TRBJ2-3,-,TGTGCCAGCAGCCTGTCTCGGGGGCCGACAGATACGCAGTATTTT,CASSLSRGPTDTQYF
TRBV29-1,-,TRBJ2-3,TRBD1,TGCAGCGTACCAAGCGGGACAGGGGTAACAGATACGCGGTATTTT,CSVPSGTGVTDTRYF
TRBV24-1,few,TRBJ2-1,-,TGTGCCACCAGTGATCGGACAGGGGCCGGGAGGGCCTACAATGAGCAGTTCTTC,CATSDRTGAGRAYNEQFF
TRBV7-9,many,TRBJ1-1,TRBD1,TGTGCCAGCAGTCCGACAGGGGGCACTGAAGCTTTCTTT,CASSPTGGTEAFF
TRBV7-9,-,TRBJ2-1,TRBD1,TGTGCCAGCAACCCACGGAACAGGGGAGTTCGTGAGCAGTTCTTC,CASNPRNRGVREQFF